The clone carrying this T cell receptor (beta chain) was seen at least ten times. These data come from a study of low-dose radiotherapy and immunotherapy resistance in tumors. Study overall: Participants in Cohort 1 were administered 0.5 Gy per fraction at 2-week intervals, to a cumulative dose of 6.5 Gy. The schedule for Cohort 2 used 1 Gy per fraction every two weeks, which added up to 13 Gy over 26 weeks. Oral administration of aspirin 300 mg daily occurred for four cycles, commencing at cycle 1 day 1.

Alpha and beta chains were covered, as first-strand cDNA relied on TRAV- and TRBV-specific primers. A constant-region primer paired with the V-primer adapter amplified TCRs over approximately 20 PCR cycles. In vitro transcription amplified the mRNA that had been isolated. TCRdb redid the calling of the reads with MiXCR, one entry per CDR3 protein. The profile shows approximately 100,000 distinct CDR3 sequences, around 21% of them singletons. There are 16 residues in the CDR3. Unmatched junction bases numbered 7, after V lost 10 bases and J lost 2 bases. The germline V gene has CDR1 LNHDA and CDR2 SQIVND (reference sequence). Stated time point: after trial treatment. Treatment given: LDRT plus nivolumab, ipilimumab, low-dose cyclophosphamide and aspirin (RACIN trial).

The chain couples TRBV19 to TRBJ1-6, with TRBD1 matching 11 bases. The sequence derives from a male donor with prostate cancer. This sample comprised PBMCs, obtained after low-dose radiotherapy plus immunotherapy. CDR3 loop: CATHPGQGAYNSPLHF. The CDR3 DNA reads as TGTGCCACCCACCCGGGACAGGGGGCCTATAATTCACCCCTCCACTTT. Full variable domain (missing parts from reference TRBV19 and TRBJ1-6): DGGITQSPKYLFRKEGQNVTLSCEQNLNHDAMYWYRQDPGQGLRLIYYSQIVNDFQKGDIAEGYSVSREKKESFPLTVTSAQKNPTAFYLCATHPGQGAYNSPLHFGNGTRLTVT.